A selection of T cell receptor beta chains follows, all from one sample in a study of T-cell memory formation after mild COVID-19. One entry per CDR3 protein, called by TCRdb with MiXCR from the 5' RACE reads. The repertoire holds over 450,000 distinct CDR3 sequences, with roughly 22% as singletons. Source material: PBMCs or a T cell subset sorted from them (not recorded which). These TCRs come from an adult woman who had mild COVID-19 (a few samples of this study predate the infection). Cell type and time point are not known. Both conserved end residues are part of each CDR3. The D gene is left open where the match is weak. Some rows have no size entry. The others give once, few or many, or a class for an expanded clone.

size	D	V	J	CDR3	DNA
-	TRBD2	TRBV7-2	TRBJ2-1	CASSRGLAGFSYNEQFF	TGTGCCAGCAGCCGGGGACTAGCGGGATTCTCCTACAATGAGCAGTTCTTC
few	TRBD2	TRBV28	TRBJ2-5	CASSPPSGEETQYF	TGTGCCAGCAGCCCTCCGAGCGGGGAAGAGACCCAGTACTTC
-	TRBD1	TRBV28	TRBJ2-2	CASSMGQSNAGELFF	TGTGCCAGCAGCATGGGACAGTCGAATGCAGGGGAGCTGTTTTTT
few	-	TRBV15	TRBJ2-7	CATSDPGTYEQYF	TGTGCCACCAGCGATCCAGGGACCTACGAGCAGTACTTC
many	-	TRBV24-1	TRBJ2-5	CATSDSGSQETQYF	TGTGCCACCAGTGATTCGGGCAGCCAAGAGACCCAGTACTTC
-	TRBD1	TRBV5-1	TRBJ1-1	CASSRDSMNTEAFF	TGCGCCAGCAGCCGGGACAGCATGAACACTGAAGCTTTCTTT
-	-	TRBV20-1	TRBJ2-3	CSARDQWRQYTDTQYF	TGCAGTGCTAGAGATCAATGGAGACAGTACACAGATACGCAGTATTTT
-	TRBD1	TRBV5-1	TRBJ1-2	CASRFLPLSDRGEGYTF	TGCGCCAGCAGATTCCTTCCTCTCAGCGACAGGGGAGAAGGCTACACCTTC
many	-	TRBV5-6	TRBJ2-5	CASSRGLIQETQYF	TGTGCCAGCAGCCGTGGACTCATACAAGAGACCCAGTACTTC
few	TRBD1	TRBV7-9	TRBJ2-5	CASSLGTGGETQYF	TGTGCCAGCAGCTTAGGGACAGGGGGAGAGACCCAGTACTTC
-	-	TRBV15	TRBJ2-7	CATSRQGSQGEQYF	TGTGCCACCAGCAGACAAGGCTCCCAAGGCGAGCAGTACTTC
-	-	TRBV6-5	TRBJ1-4	CASSYRALRRQTGKGNEKLFF	TGTGCCAGCAGTTACCGGGCTCTCCGGCGGCAGACGGGAAAGGGGAATGAAAAACTGTTTTTT
few	-	TRBV25-1	TRBJ2-7	CASSGISRVNYEQYF	TGTGCCAGCAGTGGTATAAGCAGGGTGAACTACGAGCAGTACTTC
few	TRBD1	TRBV4-1	TRBJ2-5	CASSQVQQGGGETQYF	TGCGCCAGCAGCCAAGTCCAACAGGGGGGCGGGGAGACCCAGTACTTC
-	-	TRBV20-1	TRBJ2-1	CSASSAGRNEQFF	TGCAGTGCTAGCTCGGCGGGACGCAATGAGCAGTTCTTC
many	TRBD2	TRBV4-2	TRBJ2-1	CASSRTSGGALEQFF	TGTGCCAGCAGCCGGACTAGCGGGGGGGCCCTTGAGCAGTTCTTC
-	-	TRBV6-5	TRBJ2-5	CASGLGMTETQYF	TGTGCCAGCGGACTTGGAATGACGGAGACCCAGTACTTC
-	TRBD1	TRBV6-1	TRBJ1-1	CASTTGKGDTEAFF	TGTGCCAGCACGACAGGGAAAGGCGACACTGAAGCTTTCTTT
few	TRBD1	TRBV7-6	TRBJ2-7	CASSTGGQDLSYEQYF	TGTGCCAGCAGCACCGGCGGACAGGACCTCTCCTACGAGCAGTACTTC
-	TRBD1	TRBV7-9	TRBJ1-2	CASSLDRVNYGYTF	TGTGCCAGCAGCTTGGACAGGGTTAACTATGGCTACACCTTC